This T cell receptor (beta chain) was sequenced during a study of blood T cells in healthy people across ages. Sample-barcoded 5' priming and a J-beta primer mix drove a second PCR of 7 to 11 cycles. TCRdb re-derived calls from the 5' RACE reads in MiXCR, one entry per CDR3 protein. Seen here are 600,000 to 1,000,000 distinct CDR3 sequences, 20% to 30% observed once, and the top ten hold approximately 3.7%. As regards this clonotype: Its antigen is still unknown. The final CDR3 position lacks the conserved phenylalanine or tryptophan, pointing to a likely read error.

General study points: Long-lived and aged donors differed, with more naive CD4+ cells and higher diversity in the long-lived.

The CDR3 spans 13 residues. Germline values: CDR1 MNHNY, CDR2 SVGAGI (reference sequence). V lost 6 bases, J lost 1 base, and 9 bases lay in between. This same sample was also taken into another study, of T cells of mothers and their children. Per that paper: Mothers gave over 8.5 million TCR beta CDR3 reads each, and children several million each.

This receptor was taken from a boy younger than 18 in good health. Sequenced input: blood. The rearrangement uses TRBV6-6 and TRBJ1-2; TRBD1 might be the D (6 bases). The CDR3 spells CASRDSLNYGYTL. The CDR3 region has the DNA TGTGCCAGCAGGGACAGCCTTAACTATGGCTACACCCTC.